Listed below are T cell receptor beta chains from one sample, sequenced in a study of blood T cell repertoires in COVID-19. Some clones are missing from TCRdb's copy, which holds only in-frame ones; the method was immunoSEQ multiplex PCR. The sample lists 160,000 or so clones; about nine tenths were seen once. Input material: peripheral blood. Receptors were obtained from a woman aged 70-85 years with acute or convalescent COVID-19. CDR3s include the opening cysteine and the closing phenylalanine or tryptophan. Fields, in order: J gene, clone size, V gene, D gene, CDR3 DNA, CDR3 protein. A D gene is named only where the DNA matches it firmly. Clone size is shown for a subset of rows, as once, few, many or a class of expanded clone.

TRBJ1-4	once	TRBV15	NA	TGTGCCACCAGCGGTAGGGAGGGGCGACCTAATGAAAAACTGTTTTTT	CATSGREGRPNEKLFF
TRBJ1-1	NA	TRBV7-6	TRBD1	TGTGCCAGCAGCTTGACCAGGGGGAGAGGTACTGAAGCTTTCTTT	CASSLTRGRGTEAFF
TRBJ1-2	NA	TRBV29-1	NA	TGCAGCGTCCGGTCATTCCGGGGCTATGGCTACACCTTC	CSVRSFRGYGYTF
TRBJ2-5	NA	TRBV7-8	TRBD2	TGTGCCAGCAGCTTAACCTCTAAAGCGGGGGGGAGGGAGACCCAGTACTTC	CASSLTSKAGGRETQYF
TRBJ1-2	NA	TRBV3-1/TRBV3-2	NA	TGTGCCAGCAGCCAACAGGCGCCCAAGGGGTATGGCTACACCTTC	CASSQQAPKGYGYTF
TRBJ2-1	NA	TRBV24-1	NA	TGTGCCACCAGTTGGGGGGGCGGGGATGGGTATGTGTATGAGCAGTTCTTC	CATSWGGGDGYVYEQFF
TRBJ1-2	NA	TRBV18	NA	TGTGCCAGCTCACCACCAGGCAGGGTCGACTATGGCTACACCTTC	CASSPPGRVDYGYTF
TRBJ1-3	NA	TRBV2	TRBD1	TGTGCCAGCAACTTAGACAGGGAGTCTGGAAACACCATATATTTT	CASNLDRESGNTIYF
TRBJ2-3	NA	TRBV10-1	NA	TGCGCCAGCAGTGCGGAGGGTCTCACAGATACGCAGTATTTT	CASSAEGLTDTQYF
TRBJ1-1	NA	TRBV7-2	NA	TGTGCCAGCAGCTTAGGTCCCTCGGGGGGCGGAACTGAAGCTTTCTTT	CASSLGPSGGGTEAFF
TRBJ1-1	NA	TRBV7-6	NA	TGTGCCAGCAGCTTACGGGGGGGGACTGAAGCTTTCTTT	CASSLRGGTEAFF
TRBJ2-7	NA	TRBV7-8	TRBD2	TGTGCCAGCAGCTTAAGGCCAGGCGGGAGCTCCTACGAGCAGTACTTC	CASSLRPGGSSYEQYF
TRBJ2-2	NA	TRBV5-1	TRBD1	TGCGCCAGCAGCTTAAGACAGGGTAGCGGGGAGCTGTTTTTT	CASSLRQGSGELFF
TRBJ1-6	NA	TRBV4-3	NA	TGCGCCAGCAGCCAATTGTACAGCTCCTATAATTCACCCCTCCACTTT	CASSQLYSSYNSPLHF
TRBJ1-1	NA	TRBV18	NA	TGTGCCAGCTCACCACAGGGAGAGAACACTGAAGCTTTCTTT	CASSPQGENTEAFF
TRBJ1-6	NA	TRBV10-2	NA	TGCGCCAGCGGGCGCAGCCATAATTCACCCCTCCACTTT	CASGRSHNSPLHF
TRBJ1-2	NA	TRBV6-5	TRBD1	TGTGCCAGCAGCCGGGACAGCCCAAACTATGGCTACACCTTC	CASSRDSPNYGYTF
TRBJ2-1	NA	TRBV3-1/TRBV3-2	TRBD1	TGTGCCAGCAGCCAAGCGGGGACAGGGACGAATGAGCAGTTCTTC	CASSQAGTGTNEQFF
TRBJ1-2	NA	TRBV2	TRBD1	TGTGCCGTTACCCGGGACAGGAACTATGGCTACACCTTC	CAVTRDRNYGYTF
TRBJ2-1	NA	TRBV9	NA	TGTGCCAGCAGCGTAGATGTTGGGGGCCGCTCCTACAATGAGCAGTTCTTC	CASSVDVGGRSYNEQFF
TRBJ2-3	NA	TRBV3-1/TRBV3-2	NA	TGTGCCAGCAGCCAAGACCCCGCGGGATGCACAGATACGCAGTATTTT	CASSQDPAGCTDTQYF
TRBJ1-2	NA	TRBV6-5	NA	TGTGCCAGCACTGGAAGCCTGTTGAGGCACTATGGCTACACCTTC	CASTGSLLRHYGYTF
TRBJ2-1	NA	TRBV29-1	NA	TGCAGCGTTAGCAGGGGCCCCTCCTACAATGAGCAGTTCTTC	CSVSRGPSYNEQFF
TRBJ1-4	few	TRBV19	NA	TGTGCCAGTAGCCTAGGACAGACTGGTAATGAAAAACTGTTTTTT	CASSLGQTGNEKLFF
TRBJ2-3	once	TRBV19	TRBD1	TGTGCCAGTAGGCGAACAGGGGAACCTAGGGGAGATACGCAGTATTTT	CASRRTGEPRGDTQYF